This T cell receptor beta chain was retrieved from a study of blood T cell repertoires in COVID-19. Turning to the study itself: Collection of acute and convalescent COVID-19 samples took place in the United States, Italy and Spain.

Some clones are missing from TCRdb's copy, which holds only in-frame ones; the method was immunoSEQ multiplex PCR. The table records approximately 31,000 clones, approximately 93% of them present only once. The length of the CDR3 is 20 residues. Germline CDR1 and CDR2: LNHDA and SQIVND (reference sequence). J gave up 0 bases and V 5 bases, and 16 bases lay outside the gene matches. The gene calls are TRBV19 and TRBJ1-5; 10 bases match TRBD1. The TCR originated in a man between 60 and 75 years old with acute or convalescent COVID-19. Sequenced material: peripheral blood. In nucleotides, the CDR3 is TGTGCCAGTAGTCTTCTCCGGGACAGGGGAGCCCCGAATAGCAATCAGCCCCAGCATTTT. Its protein product is CASSLLRDRGAPNSNQPQHF.